These 30 T cell receptor beta chains were all obtained from the same sample, sequenced in a study of tumor and adjacent non-tumor tissue in lung cancer. Three rounds of nested PCR, following a modified ARM-PCR protocol, produced the TCRbeta library. TCRdb independently ran MiXCR on the multiplex PCR reads; one entry per CDR3 protein. In the table there are 70,000 to 95,000 distinct CDR3 sequences, over 65% of which are singletons. This sample's RNA came from whole unsorted tissue. This non-tumor lung sample came from over 3 cm beyond the tumor edge. Sequencing was done on a sample of distant non-tumor lung tissue. These receptors all stem from a man between 65 and 85 years old with non-small cell lung cancer.

Worth noting for this clonotype: Germline is not matched at one junction end, which may reflect a read error. V and J are TRBV11-1 and TRBJ1-1; possibly TRBD1 for D (5 bases). Germline V lookup: CDR1 SGHAT, CDR2 FQDESV (reference sequence). The CDR3 contains 16 residues. CDR3 in DNA: TGTACCAGCAGCTTCCGGGACGGAACCCTGAGCACTGAAGCTCTCTTT. Translating it yields CTSSFRDGTLSTEALF.

This chain connects TRBV29-1 to TRBJ2-2, with no clear D. Germline V gives CDR1 SQVTM, CDR2 ANQGSEA. V dropped 7 bases and J dropped 1 base, with 10 bases sitting between them. This CDR3 region has 13 residues. This CDR3 is CSDVGRNTGELFF. In DNA form, the CDR3 reads TGCAGCGATGTCGGCAGGAACACCGGGGAGCTGTTTTTT.

V usage is TRBV5-1 and J usage is TRBJ2-1, with a weak D call TRBD2 (5 bases). V was pared by 2 bases and J by 14 bases, with 11 bases between. The CDR3 covers 11 residues. Germline lookup yields CDR1 SGHRS and CDR2 YFSETQ. The CDR3 bases are TGCGCCAGCAGCTTCGAGGGCGAGAAGTTCTTC. Its protein product is CASSFEGEKFF. The whole variable domain, remainder taken from reference TRBV5-1 and TRBJ2-1, is KAGVTQTPRYLIKTRGQQVTLSCSPISGHRSVSWYQQTPGQGLQFLFEYFSETQRNKGNFPGRFSGRQFSNSRSEMNVSTLELGDSALYLCASSFEGEKFFGPGTRLTVL.

Remarks on this clonotype: The CDR3 end shows no conserved phenylalanine or tryptophan, and so a read error is likely. The DNA is left out, because the CDR3 cannot be placed on it with certainty; the CDR3 is given as TCRdb lists it. The chain joins TRBV4-3 to TRBJ2-1; the DNA was not compared with TRBD2, the D call given in the table. From germline, CDR1 is LGHNA and CDR2 YSLEER. The CDR3 numbers 15 amino acids, ends counted. The CDR3 sequence: CATSHLPGLDNEKFS.

To note about this clonotype: One end of the junction is discordant with germline, which a read error may explain. V is TRBV13 and J is TRBJ2-2; a possible D gene is TRBD1 (6 bases). The CDR3 is 16 amino acids. Per the germline V gene, CDR1 is PRHDT and CDR2 is FYEKMQ (reference sequence). DNA of the CDR3: TGTGCCAGCAGCTTAGGGACAGGTCCGGTCACCGGGGACCTGTTTTTT. This encodes CASSLGTGPVTGDLFF.

Notes on this clonotype: This may be a read error, as it is one base from a much larger clone. The V call is TRBV5-1, the J call TRBJ1-1, with TRBD1 identical over 9 bases. This CDR3 is built from 16 residues. The germline CDR1 and CDR2 sequences are SGHRS and YFSETQ. V trimming: 4 bases; J trimming: 6 bases; junction bases outside the gene matches: 13. CDR3 sequence: CASSHFPTGGFSEAFF. For the CDR3, the DNA is TGCGCCAGCAGCCACTTTCCGACAGGGGGGTTCTCTGAAGCTTTCTTT. Variable domain in full (rest from reference TRBV5-1 and TRBJ1-1): KAGVTQTPRYLIKTRGQQVTLSCSPISGHRSVSWYQQTPGQGLQFLFEYFSETQRNKGNFPGRFSGRQFSNSRSEMNVSTLELGDSALYLCASSHFPTGGFSEAFFGQGTRLTVV.

The chain combines TRBV11-2 with TRBJ2-5; tentative D call: TRBD2 (6 bases). V lost 0 bases to trimming and J lost 9 bases, with 14 bases between them. The CDR3 covers 14 residues. Germline lookup yields CDR1 SGHAT and CDR2 FQNNGV. For the CDR3, the DNA is TGTGCCAGCAGCTTAGATATGGGCGGGGAAGCCCAGTACTTC. Amino acids: CASSLDMGGEAQYF.

This clonotype was detected only once. This CDR3 reads CASSLSDGESSSGNTIYF. The CDR3 region has the DNA TGTGCCAGCAGCCTGTCGGATGGGGAGTCGAGCTCTGGAAACACCATATATTTT. The rearrangement joins TRBV4-2 to TRBJ1-3; D is unclear. V gave up 4 bases and J gave up 0 bases, with 19 bases separating them. The V gene's germline CDR1 is LGHNA and CDR2 YNFKEQ. This CDR3 comprises 18 residues.

The V gene is TRBV5-1, the J gene TRBJ1-1; no definite D call. The CDR3 covers 14 residues. Germline assignment: CDR1 SGHRS and CDR2 YFSETQ. Trimming removed 5 bases at V and 6 bases at J, with 17 bases between. CDR3 residues: CASRSQLNSPEAFF. The CDR3 nucleotides read TGCGCCAGCAGGTCGCAACTCAACAGTCCTGAAGCTTTCTTT.

The chain has TRBV20-1 and TRBJ1-1; D is unclear. The germline V and J ends were trimmed by 0 bases and 4 bases, with 6 bases remaining between them. The CDR3 totals 12 residues. CDR1 is DFQATT and CDR2 is SNEGSKA in the germline V gene (reference sequence). The CDR3 nucleotides are TGCAGTGCTAGAGACAATATCACTGAAGCTTTCTTT. Translating it yields CSARDNITEAFF.

This clonotype was recorded at least ten times. J is TRBJ2-5 and V is TRBV5-4; 8 bases are shared with TRBD1. This CDR3 has 16 residues. Germline lookup yields CDR1 SGHNT and CDR2 YYREEE (reference sequence). The junction had 11 bases not matched to a gene; V was cut back by 2 bases and J by 5 bases. The CDR3, as DNA: TGTGCCAGCAGCTTAGCCAGGGGGCGCGAATTGGAGACCCAGTACTTC. As protein: CASSLARGRELETQYF.

This sequence joins TRBV6-2 or TRBV6-3 and TRBJ2-7, with 7 bases that match TRBD1. After removal of 7 bases from V and 3 bases from J, the junction contained 12 bases not matched to a gene. Per the germline V gene, CDR1 is MNHEY and CDR2 is SVGEGT. The CDR3 runs 15 residues. As DNA, the CDR3 is TGTGCCAGCACTACTAAGACAGGGTTCAGCTACGAGCAGTACTTC. Protein sequence: CASTTKTGFSYEQYF.

Remarks on this clonotype: One junction end does not reproduce the germline sequence, and a read error may be involved. The CDR3 DNA is TGCAGTGCTAGAGGTCGGGCTGGGAAGGGGGAGACCCAGAACTTC. Protein product: CSARGRAGKGETQNF. J is TRBJ2-5 and V is TRBV20-1; tentatively, D is TRBD1 (6 bases). Germline loops: CDR1 DFQATT, CDR2 SNEGSKA (reference sequence). The CDR3 runs 15 residues.

The sample holds a few counts of this clonotype. This clone may be a read error of a much larger clone one base away. The chain links TRBV29-1 to TRBJ2-7, with D uncertain. V shed 4 bases and J shed 1 base, with 14 bases lying between them. The CDR3 loop spans 14 amino acids. CDR1 and CDR2 (germline): SQVTM, ANQGSEA. This CDR3 is CSVGGYGPSYEQYF. CDR3 DNA: TGCAGCGTTGGTGGATATGGACCATCCTACGAGCAGTACTTC.

The genes are TRBV12-3 or TRBV12-4 and TRBJ2-1; perhaps TRBD2 as D (5 bases). Trimming stripped 5 bases from V and 0 bases from J, with 23 bases between. The CDR3 contains 19 residues. CDR3 sequence reads: CASSGVDPHLTSSYNEQFF. CDR3 in DNA: TGTGCCAGCAGTGGAGTGGACCCTCACCTCACTAGCTCCTACAATGAGCAGTTCTTC.

A remark on this clonotype: Without the conserved terminal phenylalanine or tryptophan, this CDR3 likely stems from a read error. The DNA is omitted, as the CDR3 cannot be located on it reliably, and the CDR3 follows TCRdb's listing. This chain links TRBV29-1 with TRBJ1-2; the table calls TRBD1, which could not be checked here. The CDR3 is made up of 16 amino acids, end residues included. Per the germline V gene, CDR1 is SQVTM and CDR2 is ANQGSEA. CDR3 protein: CSVVPYQSSGEDGYTI.

The chain joins TRBV12-3 or TRBV12-4 to TRBJ1-5; D may be TRBD1 (6 bases). With 1 base removed from V and 4 bases from J, the gap between germline ends came to 11 bases. The CDR3 is 15 residues long. CDR3 sequence: CASSLVTGGNQPQHF. The CDR3 DNA reads as TGTGCCAGCAGTTTAGTGACAGGAGGAAATCAGCCCCAGCATTTT.

This clonotype was seen at least ten times. The DNA for the CDR3 is TGTGCCAGCAGCAGAATGATTACTAACTATGGCTACACCTTC. Amino acids: CASSRMITNYGYTF. This chain uses TRBV28 with TRBJ1-2; D unresolved. Germline V gives CDR1 MDHEN, CDR2 SYDVKM. With 6 bases removed from V and 0 bases from J, the gap between germline ends came to 11 bases. The CDR3 runs 14 residues.

On this clonotype itself: Mismatch with germline at one junction end may stem from a read error. The J gene is TRBJ1-1, the V gene TRBV29-1, with D hard to call. This CDR3 is built from 12 residues. The germline V gene has CDR1 SQVTM and CDR2 ANQGSEA. CDR3 residues: CSAATWNTETLF. CDR3 nucleotide sequence: TGCAGCGCCGCGACTTGGAACACTGAAACTTTATTT.

About this clonotype: The CDR3 does not end in the conserved phenylalanine or tryptophan, so this is likely a read error. The chain combines TRBV12-3 or TRBV12-4 with TRBJ1-1; no reliable D call. This CDR3 is built from 11 residues. Here the CDR3 reads CANSRYTEAFY. CDR3 coding DNA: TGTGCCAACAGTCGGTACACTGAAGCTTTCTAT.

Note on this clonotype: An end of the junction differs from the germline gene, which may be a read error. The chain links TRBV30 to TRBJ1-1; unclear D gene. Germline CDR1 and CDR2: GTSNPN and SVGIG (reference sequence). This CDR3 spans 13 amino acids. The CDR3 nucleotides are TGTGCCTGTAGTGTACGCAGGAACACTGAAGTTTTCTTT. Its protein product is CACSVRRNTEVFF.

On this clonotype: The germline gene is not matched at one end of the junction; a read error may be the cause. The chain carries TRBV4-1 and TRBJ1-6; D may be TRBD1 (5 bases). Germline loops: CDR1 MGHRA, CDR2 YSYEKL. The CDR3 has 15 amino acids. The CDR3 sequence is CTSSHAGPLQSPLHF. CDR3 nucleotide sequence: TGCACCAGCAGCCATGCAGGGCCCCTTCAGTCACCCCTCCACTTT.

Comment on this clonotype: Sequence at one end of the junction differs from germline and may be a read error. For the CDR3, the DNA is TGTGCCGGCAGCTTATCTCTTTACGAGCACTACTTC. Amino acid sequence: CAGSLSLYEHYF. The chain joins TRBV11-2 to TRBJ2-7; D gene ambiguous. The CDR3 consists of 12 residues. Per germline, CDR1 SGHAT and CDR2 FQNNGV.

This clonotype came up many times. The chain combines TRBV5-1 with TRBJ2-2; D unclear. V was cut by 4 bases and J by 1 base, with 11 bases left in between. Germline V gene sequence: CDR1 SGHRS, CDR2 YFSETQ. This CDR3 contains 15 residues. The CDR3 DNA is TGCGCCAGCAGCCCCGGGTATGGGAACACCGGGGAGCTGTTTTTT. It codes for CASSPGYGNTGELFF.

This clonotype has ten or more counts. A much larger clone differs from this one at a single base, so this may be a read error. The J gene is TRBJ1-1, the V gene TRBV4-2; D gene unclear. Germline V gene data show CDR1 as LGHNA and CDR2 as YNFKEQ. The CDR3 is 9 amino acids. The CDR3 is CVSSRSIFF. The DNA of the CDR3 is TGTGTCAGCAGCCGCTCTATTTTCTTT.

For this clonotype: This CDR3 fails to terminate in the conserved phenylalanine or tryptophan, so it likely reflects a read error. V gene TRBV13 combines with J gene TRBJ2-7, with D tentatively TRBD2 (6 bases). In germline, CDR1 is PRHDT, CDR2 FYEKMQ (reference sequence). The CDR3 sequence is 16 residues long. The CDR3 DNA is TGTGTCAGCAGCCCCTATATGCGGGACGGTTCCTACGAGCAGTACATC. Its translation is CVSSPYMRDGSYEQYI.

A note on this clonotype: The junction and the germline gene differ at one end; a read error may be behind it. The rearrangement joins TRBV6-1 to TRBJ2-5; D tentatively reads TRBD1 or TRBD2 (7 bases each). Germline V gene sequence: CDR1 MNHNS, CDR2 SASEGT. This CDR3 has 13 residues. The CDR3 nucleotides are TGTCCCAGCAGTGAGACAGGGAGGGAGACCCAGCACTTC. This translates into CPSSETGRETQHF.

CDR3 DNA: TGTGCCAGCAGCCTAAGCGGGAGAGGCACAGATACGCAGTATTTT. Protein product: CASSLSGRGTDTQYF. This chain links TRBV7-8 with TRBJ2-3; TRBD2 matches 8 bases. In germline, CDR1 is SGHVS, CDR2 FQNEAQ. The CDR3 is 15 amino acids. The trim removed 5 bases at V and 1 base at J, leaving 5 bases unmatched. Drawing the rest from reference TRBV7-8 and TRBJ2-3, the complete variable domain is GAGVSQSPRYKVAKRGQDVALRCDPISGHVSLFWYQQALGQGPEFLTYFQNEAQLDKSGLPSDRFFAERPEGSVSTLKIQRTQQEDSAVYLCASSLSGRGTDTQYFGPGTRLTVL.

This clonotype has a single count. An end of the junction differs from the germline gene, which may be a read error. V is TRBV10-3 and J is TRBJ2-1, with D possibly matching TRBD2 (6 bases). Per germline, CDR1 ENHRY and CDR2 SYGVKD. The CDR3 spans 14 residues. This CDR3 reads CAISSGEGVHEHFF. CDR3 in DNA: TGTGCCATCAGTTCGGGAGAGGGAGTACATGAGCATTTCTTC.

Worth noting for this clonotype: A much larger clone differs from this one at a single base, so this may be a read error. This chain uses TRBV20-1 with TRBJ1-6; no clear D gene. Germline loops: CDR1 DFQATT, CDR2 SNEGSKA (reference sequence). CDR3 length: 14 residues. V lost 7 bases and J 4 bases, leaving 14 bases between the germline ends. CDR3 in DNA: TGCAGTGTTAGGAGGGCCTCTTATAATTCACCCCTCCACTTT. Translated, it gives CSVRRASYNSPLHF.